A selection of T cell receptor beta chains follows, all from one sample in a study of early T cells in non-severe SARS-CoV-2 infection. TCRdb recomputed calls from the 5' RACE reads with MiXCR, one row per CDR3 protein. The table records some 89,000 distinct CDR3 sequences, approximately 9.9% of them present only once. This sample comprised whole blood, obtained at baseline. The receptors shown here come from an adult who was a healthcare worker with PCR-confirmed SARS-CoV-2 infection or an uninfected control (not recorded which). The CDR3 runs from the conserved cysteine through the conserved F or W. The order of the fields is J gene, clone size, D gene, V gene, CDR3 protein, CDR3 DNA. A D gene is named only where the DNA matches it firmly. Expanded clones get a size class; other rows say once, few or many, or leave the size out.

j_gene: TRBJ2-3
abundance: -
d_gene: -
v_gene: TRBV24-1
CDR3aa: CATRGSEAGRSTDTQYF
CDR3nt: TGTGCCACCAGAGGGTCTGAGGCGGGGAGGAGCACAGATACGCAGTATTTT

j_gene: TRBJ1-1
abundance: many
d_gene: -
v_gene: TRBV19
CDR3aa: CASSIENFEAFF
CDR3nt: TGTGCCAGTAGTATAGAAAATTTCGAAGCTTTCTTT

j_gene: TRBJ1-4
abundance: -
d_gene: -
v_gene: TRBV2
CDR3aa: CASSDGQGRNEKLFF
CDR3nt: TGTGCCAGCAGTGATGGGCAGGGTCGTAATGAAAAACTGTTTTTT

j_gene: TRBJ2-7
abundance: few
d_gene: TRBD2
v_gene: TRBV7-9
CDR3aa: CASSLMSLAGVYEQYF
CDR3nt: TGTGCCAGCAGCTTAATGAGTCTAGCGGGAGTTTACGAGCAGTACTTC

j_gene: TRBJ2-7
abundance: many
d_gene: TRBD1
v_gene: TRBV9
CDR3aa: CASSPRGQGAYEQYF
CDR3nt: TGTGCCAGCAGCCCCCGCGGACAGGGGGCGTACGAGCAGTACTTC

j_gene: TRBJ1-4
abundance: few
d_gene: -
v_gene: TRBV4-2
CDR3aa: CASSQDRAEEKLFF
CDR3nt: TGTGCCAGCAGCCAAGATCGGGCGGAGGAAAAACTGTTTTTT

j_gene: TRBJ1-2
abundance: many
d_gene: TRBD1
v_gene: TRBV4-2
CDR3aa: CASSQDLQGAPTNYGYTF
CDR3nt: TGTGCCAGCAGCCAAGATCTTCAGGGGGCACCTACTAACTATGGCTACACCTTC

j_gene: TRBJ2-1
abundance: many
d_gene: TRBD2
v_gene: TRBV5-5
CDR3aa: CASSLGPTSGEQFF
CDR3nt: TGTGCCAGCAGCTTGGGCCCCACTAGCGGTGAGCAGTTCTTC

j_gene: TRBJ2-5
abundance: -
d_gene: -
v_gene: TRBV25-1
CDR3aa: CASSEFPEGTQYF
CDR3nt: TGTGCCAGCAGTGAATTCCCCGAAGGGACCCAGTACTTC

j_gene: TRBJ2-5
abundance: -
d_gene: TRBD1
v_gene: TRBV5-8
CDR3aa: CASSIGQVETQYF
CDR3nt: TGTGCCAGCAGCATTGGACAGGTAGAGACCCAGTACTTC

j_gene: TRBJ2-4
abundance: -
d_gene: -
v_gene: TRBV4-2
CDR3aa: CASSQGGAADIQYF
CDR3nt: TGTGCCAGCAGCCAAGGGGGGGCGGCCGACATTCAGTACTTC

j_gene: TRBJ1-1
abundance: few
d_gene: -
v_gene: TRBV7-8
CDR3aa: CASSSYDRNTEAFF
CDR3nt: TGTGCCAGCAGCTCCTACGACAGGAACACTGAAGCTTTCTTT

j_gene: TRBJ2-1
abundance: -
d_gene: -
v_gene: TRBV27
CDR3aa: CASSPPGVSSNEQFF
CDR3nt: TGTGCCAGCAGCCCGCCGGGAGTTAGTAGTAATGAGCAGTTCTTC

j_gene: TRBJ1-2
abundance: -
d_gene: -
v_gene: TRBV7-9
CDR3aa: CASSLDGVESYGYTF
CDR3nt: TGTGCCAGCAGCTTAGATGGAGTGGAGTCCTATGGCTACACCTTC

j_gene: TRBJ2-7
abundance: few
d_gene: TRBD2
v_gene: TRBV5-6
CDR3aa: CASSRGLAGTYEQYF
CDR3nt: TGTGCCAGCAGCAGGGGACTAGCGGGAACCTACGAGCAGTACTTC

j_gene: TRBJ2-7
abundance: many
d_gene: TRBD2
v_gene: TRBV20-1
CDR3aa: CSARKREGVNEQYF
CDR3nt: TGCAGTGCTAGAAAGCGGGAGGGCGTCAACGAGCAGTACTTC

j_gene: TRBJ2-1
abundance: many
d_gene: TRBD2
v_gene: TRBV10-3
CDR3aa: CAIRPSGRISGEQFF
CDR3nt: TGTGCCATCAGACCTAGCGGGAGGATTTCGGGTGAGCAGTTCTTC

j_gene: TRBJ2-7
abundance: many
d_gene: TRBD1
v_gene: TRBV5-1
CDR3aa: CASSLGQGSYEQYF
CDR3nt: TGCGCCAGCAGCTTGGGACAGGGATCCTACGAGCAGTACTTC

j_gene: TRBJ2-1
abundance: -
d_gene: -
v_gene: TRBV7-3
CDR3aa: CASSSKAGDREQFF
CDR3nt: TGTGCCAGCAGCTCCAAGGCCGGGGACCGTGAGCAGTTCTTC

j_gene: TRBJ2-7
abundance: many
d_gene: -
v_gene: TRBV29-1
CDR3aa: CSVEEVYEQYF
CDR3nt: TGCAGCGTTGAAGAAGTTTACGAGCAGTACTTC

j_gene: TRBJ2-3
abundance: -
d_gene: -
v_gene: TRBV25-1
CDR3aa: CASTNTYTDTQYF
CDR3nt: TGTGCCAGCACGAATACCTACACAGATACGCAGTATTTT

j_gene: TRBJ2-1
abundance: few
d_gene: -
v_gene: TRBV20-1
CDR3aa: CSARGEISYNEQFF
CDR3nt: TGCAGTGCTAGAGGGGAGATCTCCTACAATGAGCAGTTCTTC

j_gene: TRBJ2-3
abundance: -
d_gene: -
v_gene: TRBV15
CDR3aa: CATSSGRGVASTDTQYF
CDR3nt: TGTGCCACCAGCAGCGGGCGGGGCGTAGCTAGCACAGATACGCAGTATTTT

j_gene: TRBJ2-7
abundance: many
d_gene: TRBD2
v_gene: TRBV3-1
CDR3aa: CASSHLAGNEQYF
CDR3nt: TGTGCCAGCAGCCATCTAGCGGGAAACGAGCAGTACTTC

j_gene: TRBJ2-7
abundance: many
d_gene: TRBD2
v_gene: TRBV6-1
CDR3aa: CATQPGLAGYEQYF
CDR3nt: TGTGCCACCCAACCGGGACTAGCAGGGTACGAGCAGTACTTC

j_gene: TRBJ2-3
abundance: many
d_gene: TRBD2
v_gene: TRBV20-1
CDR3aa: CSAITGTSGTDTQYF
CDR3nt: TGCAGTGCAATTACCGGGACTAGCGGCACAGATACGCAGTATTTT

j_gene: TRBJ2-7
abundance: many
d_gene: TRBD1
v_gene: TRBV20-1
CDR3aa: CSARTGGTYEQYF
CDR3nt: TGCAGTGCTCGGACAGGGGGCACCTACGAGCAGTACTTC

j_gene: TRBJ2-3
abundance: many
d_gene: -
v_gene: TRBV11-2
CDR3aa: CASNPSTDTQYF
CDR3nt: TGTGCCAGCAACCCCAGCACAGATACGCAGTATTTT

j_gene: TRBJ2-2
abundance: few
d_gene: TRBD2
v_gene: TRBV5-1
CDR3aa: CASSLPSGSSPNTGELFF
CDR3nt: TGCGCCAGCAGCTTGCCTAGCGGATCCTCTCCGAACACCGGGGAGCTGTTTTTT

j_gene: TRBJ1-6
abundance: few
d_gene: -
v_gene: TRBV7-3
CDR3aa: CASSSNSPLHF
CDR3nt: TGTGCCAGCAGCTCCAATTCACCCCTCCACTTT

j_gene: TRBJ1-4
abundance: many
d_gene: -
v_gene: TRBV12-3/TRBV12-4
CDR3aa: CASTSGTRNEKLFF
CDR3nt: TGTGCCAGCACCTCCGGGACACGTAATGAAAAACTGTTTTTT

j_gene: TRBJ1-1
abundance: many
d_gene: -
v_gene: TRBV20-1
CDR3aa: CSGDGESMEAFF
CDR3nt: TGCAGTGGGGACGGGGAGTCTATGGAAGCTTTCTTT

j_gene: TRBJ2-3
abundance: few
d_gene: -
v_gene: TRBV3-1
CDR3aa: CASSSPQVALGGTQYF
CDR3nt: TGTGCCAGCAGCTCACCCCAGGTGGCGTTGGGCGGCACGCAGTATTTT

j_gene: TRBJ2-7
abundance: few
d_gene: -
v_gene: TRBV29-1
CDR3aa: CSVAGQFSYEQYF
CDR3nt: TGCAGCGTTGCTGGTCAGTTCTCCTACGAGCAGTACTTC

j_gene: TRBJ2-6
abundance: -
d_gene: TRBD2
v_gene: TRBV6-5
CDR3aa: CASSYAGLAGYSGANVLTF
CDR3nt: TGTGCCAGCAGTTACGCCGGACTAGCGGGATACTCTGGGGCCAACGTCCTGACTTTC

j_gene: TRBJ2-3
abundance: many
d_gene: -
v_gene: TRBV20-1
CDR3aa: CSARDHITDTQYF
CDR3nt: TGCAGTGCTAGAGACCACATCACAGATACGCAGTATTTT

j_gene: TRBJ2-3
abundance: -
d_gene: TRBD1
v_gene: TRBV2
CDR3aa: CASRDRAADTQYF
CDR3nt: TGTGCCAGCAGGGACAGGGCCGCAGATACGCAGTATTTT

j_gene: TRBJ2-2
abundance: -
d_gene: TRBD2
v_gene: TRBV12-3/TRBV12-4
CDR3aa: CASSLARLRLAGSNTGELFF
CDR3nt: TGTGCCAGCAGTTTAGCGCGTCTCCGACTAGCGGGGAGCAACACCGGGGAGCTGTTTTTT

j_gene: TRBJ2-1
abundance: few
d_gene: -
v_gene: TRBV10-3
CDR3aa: CAITRQLVPYNEQFF
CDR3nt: TGTGCCATCACCAGACAGTTAGTTCCCTACAATGAGCAGTTCTTC

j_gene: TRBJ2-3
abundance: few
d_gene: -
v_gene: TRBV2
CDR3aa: CASSEALADYTQYF
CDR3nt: TGTGCCAGCAGTGAAGCCCTGGCAGACTATACGCAGTATTTT

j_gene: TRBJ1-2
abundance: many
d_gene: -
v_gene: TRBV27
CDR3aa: CASSRSTANYGYTF
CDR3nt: TGTGCCAGCAGTCGCTCGACAGCTAACTATGGCTACACCTTC

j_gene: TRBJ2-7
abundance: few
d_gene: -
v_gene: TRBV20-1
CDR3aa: CSANVAVSYEQYF
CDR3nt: TGCAGTGCTAACGTAGCGGTCTCCTACGAGCAGTACTTC

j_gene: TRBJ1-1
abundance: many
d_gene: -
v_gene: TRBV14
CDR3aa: CASSQARGYDTEAFF
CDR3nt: TGTGCCAGCAGCCAAGCGCGGGGGTACGACACTGAAGCTTTCTTT

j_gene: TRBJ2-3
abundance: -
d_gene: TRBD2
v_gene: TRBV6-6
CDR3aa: CASRPIAGGIGDTQYF
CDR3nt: TGTGCCAGCCGACCAATAGCGGGAGGAATTGGAGATACGCAGTATTTT

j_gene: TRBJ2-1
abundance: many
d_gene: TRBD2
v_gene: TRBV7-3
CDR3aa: CASSLMGGSSYNEQFF
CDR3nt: TGTGCCAGCAGCTTAATGGGCGGGAGCTCCTACAATGAGCAGTTCTTC

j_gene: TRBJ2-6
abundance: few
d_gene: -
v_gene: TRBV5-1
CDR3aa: CASSLTAVTASGANVLTF
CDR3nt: TGCGCCAGCAGCCTCACCGCGGTGACAGCATCTGGGGCCAACGTCCTGACTTTC

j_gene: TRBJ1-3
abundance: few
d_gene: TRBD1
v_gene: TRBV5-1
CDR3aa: CASSRDSITGNTIYF
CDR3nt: TGCGCCAGCAGCCGGGACAGTATTACTGGAAACACCATATATTTT

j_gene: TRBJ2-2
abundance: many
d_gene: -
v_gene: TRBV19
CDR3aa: CASRLGYTGELFF
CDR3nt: TGTGCCAGTAGACTGGGTTACACCGGGGAGCTGTTTTTT

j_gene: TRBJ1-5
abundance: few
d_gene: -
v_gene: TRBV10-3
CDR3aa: CAIRDGNQPQHF
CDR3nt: TGTGCCATCAGGGACGGGAATCAGCCCCAGCATTTT

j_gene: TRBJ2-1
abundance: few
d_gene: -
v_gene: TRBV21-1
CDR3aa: CASSKAFREDYNEQFF
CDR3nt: TGTGCCAGCAGCAAAGCGTTCAGGGAAGACTACAATGAGCAGTTCTTC

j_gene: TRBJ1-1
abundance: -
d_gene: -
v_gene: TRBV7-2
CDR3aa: CASSPWQGREAFF
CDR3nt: TGTGCCAGCAGCCCGTGGCAGGGGCGTGAAGCTTTCTTT

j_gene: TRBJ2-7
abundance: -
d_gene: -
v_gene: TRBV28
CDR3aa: CASSARGYEQYF
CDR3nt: TGTGCCAGCAGTGCCAGGGGATACGAGCAGTACTTC

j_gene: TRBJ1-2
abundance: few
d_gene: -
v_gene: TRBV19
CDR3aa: CASTRSQAILNYGYTF
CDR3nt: TGTGCCAGTACGAGGTCACAGGCAATCCTTAACTATGGCTACACCTTC